This T cell receptor beta chain was identified in a study of blood T cell repertoires in COVID-19. Turning to the study itself: Sample material is recorded as cDNA or gDNA derived from T cells, B-cell-depleted T cells, or PBMCs.

This CDR3 region has 17 residues. Looked up from germline, CDR1 is GTSNPN and CDR2 is SVGIG (reference sequence). With 4 bases clipped from V and 8 bases from J, the junction kept 15 bases outside the gene matches. In the original processing: Reference gene primers were amplified, and this amplification served to estimate nucleated cell counts. Repertoires were generated with immunoSEQ multiplex PCR, while TCRdb's copy carries only in-frame clones and drops some. V, J and clone size derive from that table, while D and trimming were established from the DNA sequence. In the table there are 200,000 or so clones, roughly nine tenths of which are singletons. Individuals drawn from approximately 22 US areas were roughly 18 to 95 years old. Participants were placed into cohorts based on the clinical history they reported.

The chain carries TRBV30 and TRBJ1-6; 9 bases match TRBD1. Material: PBMCs or T cells enriched from blood (not recorded which). The sequence came from a woman between 18 and 30 years old in a cohort exposed to, infected with or recovered from COVID-19 (not recorded which). The CDR3 DNA is TGTGCCTGGATGACGCCCCGTCCGGGACAGGGTGATTCACCCCTCCACTTT. Its protein is CAWMTPRPGQGDSPLHF.